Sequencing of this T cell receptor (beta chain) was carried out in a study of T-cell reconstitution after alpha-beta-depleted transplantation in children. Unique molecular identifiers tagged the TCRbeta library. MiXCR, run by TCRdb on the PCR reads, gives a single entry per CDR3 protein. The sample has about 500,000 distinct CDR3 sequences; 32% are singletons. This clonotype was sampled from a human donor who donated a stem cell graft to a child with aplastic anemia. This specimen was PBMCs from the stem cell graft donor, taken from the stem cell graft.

The CDR3 here is CASRTGGGPWPLHF. CDR3 nucleotide sequence: TGTGCCAGCAGGACCGGCGGGGGCCCCTGGCCCCTCCACTTT. The chain combines TRBV28 with TRBJ1-6; weak D call: TRBD1 (6 bases). Germline values: CDR1 MDHEN, CDR2 SYDVKM. Trimming cost V 6 bases and J 13 bases, with 19 bases left between them. This CDR3 is built from 14 residues.